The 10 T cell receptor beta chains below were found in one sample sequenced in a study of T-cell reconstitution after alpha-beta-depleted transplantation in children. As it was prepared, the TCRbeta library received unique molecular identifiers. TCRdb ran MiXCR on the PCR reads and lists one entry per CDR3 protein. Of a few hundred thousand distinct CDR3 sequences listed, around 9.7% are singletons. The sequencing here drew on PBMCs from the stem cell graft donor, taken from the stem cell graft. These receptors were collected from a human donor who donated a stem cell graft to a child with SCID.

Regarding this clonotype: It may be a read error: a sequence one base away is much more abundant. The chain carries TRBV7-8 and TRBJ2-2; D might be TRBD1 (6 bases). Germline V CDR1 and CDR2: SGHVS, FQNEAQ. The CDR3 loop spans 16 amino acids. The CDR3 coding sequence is TGTCCCAGCAGCTACCTCTGGGGGCATCACACCGGGGAGCTGTTTTTT. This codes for CPSSYLWGHHTGELFF.

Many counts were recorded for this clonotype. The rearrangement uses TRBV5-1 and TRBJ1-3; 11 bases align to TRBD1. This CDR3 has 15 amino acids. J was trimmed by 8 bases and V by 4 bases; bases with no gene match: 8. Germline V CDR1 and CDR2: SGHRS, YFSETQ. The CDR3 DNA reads TGCGCCAGCAGCCCCGTCGCGGGACAGGGGGACACCATATATTTT. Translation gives CASSPVAGQGDTIYF.

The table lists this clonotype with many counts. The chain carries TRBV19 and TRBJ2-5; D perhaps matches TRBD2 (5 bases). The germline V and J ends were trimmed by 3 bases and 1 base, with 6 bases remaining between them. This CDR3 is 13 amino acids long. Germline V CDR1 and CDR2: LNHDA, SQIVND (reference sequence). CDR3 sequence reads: CASSMGSQETQYF. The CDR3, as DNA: TGTGCCAGTAGTATGGGGAGCCAAGAGACCCAGTACTTC. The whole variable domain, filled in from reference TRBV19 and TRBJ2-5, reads DGGITQSPKYLFRKEGQNVTLSCEQNLNHDAMYWYRQDPGQGLRLIYYSQIVNDFQKGDIAEGYSVSREKKESFPLTVTSAQKNPTAFYLCASSMGSQETQYFGPGTRLLVL.

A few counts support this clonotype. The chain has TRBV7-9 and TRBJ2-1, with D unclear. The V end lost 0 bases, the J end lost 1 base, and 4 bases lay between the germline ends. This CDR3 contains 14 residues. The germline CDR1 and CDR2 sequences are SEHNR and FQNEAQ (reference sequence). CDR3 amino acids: CASSLAQSYNEQFF. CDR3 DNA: TGTGCCAGCAGCTTAGCGCAATCCTACAATGAGCAGTTCTTC.

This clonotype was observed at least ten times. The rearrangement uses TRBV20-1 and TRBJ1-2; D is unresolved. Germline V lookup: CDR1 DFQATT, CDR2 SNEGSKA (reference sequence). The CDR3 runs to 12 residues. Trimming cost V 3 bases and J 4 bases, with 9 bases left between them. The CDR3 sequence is CSARGEIYGYTF. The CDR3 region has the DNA TGCAGTGCTAGGGGAGAGATCTATGGCTACACCTTC.

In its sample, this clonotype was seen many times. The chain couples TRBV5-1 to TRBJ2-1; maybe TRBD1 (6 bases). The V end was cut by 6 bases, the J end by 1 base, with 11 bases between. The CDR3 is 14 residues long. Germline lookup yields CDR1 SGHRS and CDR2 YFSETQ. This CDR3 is CASKGELSYNEQFF. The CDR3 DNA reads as TGCGCCAGCAAGGGGGAACTATCCTACAATGAGCAGTTCTTC. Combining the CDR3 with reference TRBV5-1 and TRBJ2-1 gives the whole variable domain KAGVTQTPRYLIKTRGQQVTLSCSPISGHRSVSWYQQTPGQGLQFLFEYFSETQRNKGNFPGRFSGRQFSNSRSEMNVSTLELGDSALYLCASKGELSYNEQFFGPGTRLTVL.

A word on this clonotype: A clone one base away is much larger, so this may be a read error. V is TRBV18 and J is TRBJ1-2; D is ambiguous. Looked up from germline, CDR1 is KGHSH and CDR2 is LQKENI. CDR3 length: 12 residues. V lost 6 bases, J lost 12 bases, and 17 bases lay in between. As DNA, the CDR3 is TGTGCCAGCTCGACGGACGGTCCAAGCGACACCTTC. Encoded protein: CASSTDGPSDTF.

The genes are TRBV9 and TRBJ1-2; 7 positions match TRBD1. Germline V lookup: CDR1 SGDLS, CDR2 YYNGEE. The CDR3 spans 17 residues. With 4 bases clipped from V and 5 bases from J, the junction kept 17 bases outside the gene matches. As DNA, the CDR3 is TGTGCCAGCAGCCGGGGGGACAGTCTCTCTATTAATTATGGCTACACCTTC. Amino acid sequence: CASSRGDSLSINYGYTF. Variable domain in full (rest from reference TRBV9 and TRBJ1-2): DSGVTQTPKHLITATGQRVTLRCSPRSGDLSVYWYQQSLDQGLQFLIQYYNGEERAKGNILERFSAQQFPDLHSELNLSSLELGDSALYFCASSRGDSLSINYGYTFGSGTRLTVV.

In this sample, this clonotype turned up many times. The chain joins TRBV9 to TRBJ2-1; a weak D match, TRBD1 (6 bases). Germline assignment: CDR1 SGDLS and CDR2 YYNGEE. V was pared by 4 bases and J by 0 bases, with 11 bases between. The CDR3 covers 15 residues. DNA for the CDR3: TGTGCCAGCAGCCAACAGGGAAGCTCCTACAATGAGCAGTTCTTC. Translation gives CASSQQGSSYNEQFF.

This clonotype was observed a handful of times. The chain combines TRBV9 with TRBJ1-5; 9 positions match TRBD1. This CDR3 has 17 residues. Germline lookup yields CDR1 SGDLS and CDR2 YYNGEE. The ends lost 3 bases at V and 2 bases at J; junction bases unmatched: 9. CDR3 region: CASSEGTGTYGNQPQHF. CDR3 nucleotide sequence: TGTGCCAGCAGCGAGGGGACAGGGACGTATGGCAATCAGCCCCAGCATTTT. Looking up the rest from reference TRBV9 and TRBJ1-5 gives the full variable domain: DSGVTQTPKHLITATGQRVTLRCSPRSGDLSVYWYQQSLDQGLQFLIQYYNGEERAKGNILERFSAQQFPDLHSELNLSSLELGDSALYFCASSEGTGTYGNQPQHFGDGTRLSIL.